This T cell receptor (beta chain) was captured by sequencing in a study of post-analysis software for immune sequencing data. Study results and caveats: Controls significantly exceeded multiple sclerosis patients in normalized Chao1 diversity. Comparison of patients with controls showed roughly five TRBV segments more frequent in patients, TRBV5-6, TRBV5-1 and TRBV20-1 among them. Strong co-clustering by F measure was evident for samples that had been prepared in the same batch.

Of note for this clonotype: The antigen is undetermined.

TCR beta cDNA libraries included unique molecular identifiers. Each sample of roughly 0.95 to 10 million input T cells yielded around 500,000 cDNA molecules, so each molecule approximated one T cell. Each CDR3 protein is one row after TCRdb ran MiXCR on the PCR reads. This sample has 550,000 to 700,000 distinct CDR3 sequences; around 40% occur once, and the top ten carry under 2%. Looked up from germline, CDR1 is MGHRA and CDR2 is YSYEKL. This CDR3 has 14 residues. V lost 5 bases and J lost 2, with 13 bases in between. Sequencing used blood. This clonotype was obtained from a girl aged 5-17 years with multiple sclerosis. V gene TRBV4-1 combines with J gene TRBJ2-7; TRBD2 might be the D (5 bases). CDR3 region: CASSSGLPTYEQYF. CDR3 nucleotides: TGCGCCAGCAGCTCCGGACTGCCCACCTACGAGCAGTACTTC.